Listed here are 16 T cell receptor beta chains from one sample, sequenced in a study of control samples from healthy donors and cancer patients. The data were produced by immunoSEQ multiplex PCR, yet TCRdb's version contains in-frame clones alone and is incomplete. The sample comprises 90,000 to 100,000 clones, roughly nine tenths of which are singletons, and 3% to 4.5% rests with the top ten. The sample was blood. The receptors derive from a woman under 30 in good health.

The gene calls are TRBV4-2 and TRBJ2-7; 10 bases align to TRBD2. Germline V gives CDR1 LGHNA, CDR2 YNFKEQ. Germline trimming cut 0 bases from V and 2 bases from J; bases unmatched to any gene: 4. The CDR3 has 16 amino acids. CDR3 in DNA: TGTGCCAGCAGCCAAGATCGAGCGGGGGGGACCTACGAGCAGTACTTC. This translates into CASSQDRAGGTYEQYF.

This clone appeared a single time. The J gene is TRBJ1-5, the V gene TRBV10-2; 9 bases map to TRBD1. The germline V gene encodes CDR1 WSHSY and CDR2 SAAADI. V shed 0 bases and J 6 bases; nucleotides not matched to a gene: 9. CDR3 length equals 17 residues. CDR3 DNA sequence: TGCGCCAGCAGTGAGTCGACTTGGGGACAGGGCACTCAGCCCCAGCATTTT. Amino acids: CASSESTWGQGTQPQHF.

This rearrangement joins TRBV12-3 or TRBV12-4 to TRBJ1-2; TRBD1 agrees at 7 bases. V lost 6 bases, J lost 10 bases, and 5 bases stayed unmatched. This CDR3 comprises 11 residues. CDR3 in amino acids: CASSSRGDYTF. The CDR3 DNA reads TGTGCCAGCAGCTCCAGGGGGGACTACACCTTC.

The chain employs TRBV5-1 and TRBJ1-1; D is possibly TRBD1 (6 bases). Trimming left V 4 bases short and J 0 bases short, with 13 bases between. Per germline, CDR1 SGHRS and CDR2 YFSETQ. The CDR3 loop spans 15 amino acids. DNA for the CDR3: TGCGCCAGCAGCCCTCAGGGGCTGGTGAACACTGAAGCTTTCTTT. The encoded protein is CASSPQGLVNTEAFF.

The chain links TRBV21-1 to TRBJ2-2; the table's D call, TRBD2, has no DNA check behind it. TRBV21-1 counts as a pseudogene. This CDR3 has 17 amino acids. The CDR3 nucleotides are TGTGCCAGCAGCGCCGACCTAGCGGCGGGTAAGGACGGGGAGCTGTTTTTT. Amino acid sequence: CASSADLAAGKDGELFF.

This clone occurred once. The V gene is TRBV5-1, the J gene TRBJ1-1; D is ambiguous. Germline assignment: CDR1 SGHRS and CDR2 YFSETQ. The CDR3 totals 15 residues. Trimming left V 0 bases short and J 0 bases short, with 9 bases between. CDR3 sequence: CASSLGYTVNTEAFF. The CDR3 nucleotides are TGCGCCAGCAGCTTGGGGTATACAGTGAACACTGAAGCTTTCTTT. Using reference TRBV5-1 and TRBJ1-1 for the parts outside the CDR3, the full variable domain is KAGVTQTPRYLIKTRGQQVTLSCSPISGHRSVSWYQQTPGQGLQFLFEYFSETQRNKGNFPGRFSGRQFSNSRSEMNVSTLELGDSALYLCASSLGYTVNTEAFFGQGTRLTVV.

This rearrangement joins TRBV5-4 to TRBJ2-2, with a possible D match to TRBD2 (5 bases). The germline V and J ends were trimmed by 2 bases and 3 bases, with 11 bases remaining between them. Germline V CDR1 and CDR2: SGHNT, YYREEE (reference sequence). The CDR3 extends over 15 amino acids. CDR3 region: CASSFRAEYTGELFF. The CDR3 DNA reads as TGTGCCAGCAGCTTCCGAGCGGAATACACCGGGGAGCTGTTTTTT.

The chain carries TRBV12-3 or TRBV12-4 and TRBJ2-1; D is perhaps TRBD2 (6 bases). The germline V and J ends were trimmed by 3 bases and 13 bases, with 13 bases remaining between them. The CDR3 totals 12 residues. The DNA of the CDR3 is TGTGCCAGCAGTTTGACCGGGGGACTCCAGTTCTTC. Translation gives CASSLTGGLQFF.

The chain combines TRBV3-1 (or the pseudogene TRBV3-2) with TRBJ2-3; TRBD2 matches at 8 bases. From germline, CDR1 is LGHDT and CDR2 YNNKEL (reference sequence). V trimming: 3 bases; J trimming: 1 base; junction bases outside the gene matches: 3. CDR3 length equals 15 residues. CDR3 bases: TGTGCCAGCAGCCAGGCGGGGGGCCGCACAGATACGCAGTATTTT. This codes for CASSQAGGRTDTQYF.

This clone has more than one count but fewer than ten. The J gene is TRBJ2-7, the V gene TRBV25-1; D tentatively fits TRBD1 or TRBD2 (5 bases each). Trimming pared 5 bases from V and 3 bases from J, leaving 17 bases between. The CDR3 is made up of 15 amino acids. The germline V gene encodes CDR1 MGHDK and CDR2 SYGVNS. The CDR3 protein is CASSSDRDPYYEQYF. CDR3 bases: TGTGCCAGCAGTAGCGACCGGGACCCATACTACGAGCAGTACTTC.

The gene calls are TRBV3-1 (or the pseudogene TRBV3-2) and TRBJ1-4; tentative D call: TRBD1 (5 bases). The CDR3 length is 15 residues. Germline lookup yields CDR1 LGHDT and CDR2 YNNKEL (reference sequence). Trimming pared 1 base from V and 8 bases from J, leaving 14 bases between. The CDR3: CASSQGPGPGEKLFF. The CDR3 nucleotides are TGTGCCAGCAGCCAAGGACCGGGACCAGGGGAAAAACTGTTTTTT.

The CDR3 DNA follows: TGTGCCAGTAGTCCATATGAGGGGGGCACTGAAGCTTTCTTT. It translates to CASSPYEGGTEAFF. The chain is built from TRBV19 and TRBJ1-1; D is possibly TRBD1 (6 bases). Germline V CDR1 and CDR2: LNHDA, SQIVND (reference sequence). Trimming took 5 bases from V and 4 from J, leaving 14 bases between them. CDR3 length equals 14 residues.

This sequence joins TRBV29-1 and TRBJ2-2; 8 nucleotides align to TRBD1. CDR1 SQVTM and CDR2 ANQGSEA come from the germline V gene. The CDR3 loop spans 15 amino acids. With V trimmed by 1 base and J by 0 bases, 1 base remained unmatched. This CDR3 is CSVEVGQANTGELFF. The CDR3 DNA follows: TGCAGCGTTGAAGTGGGACAGGCGAACACCGGGGAGCTGTTTTTT.

This clone appeared a single time. V and J are TRBV7-3 and TRBJ2-3; D tentatively reads TRBD1 or TRBD2 (5 bases each). Looked up from germline, CDR1 is SGHTA and CDR2 is FQGTGA. This CDR3 contains 17 residues. V was trimmed by 5 bases and J by 3 bases, leaving 21 bases between them. CDR3 bases: TGTGCCAGCAGCCGAAACAAGGGGCGGGTGGGGACAGATACGCAGTATTTT. It translates to CASSRNKGRVGTDTQYF. The full variable domain, its missing parts supplied by reference TRBV7-3 and TRBJ2-3, is GAGVSQTPSNKVTEKGKYVELRCDPISGHTALYWYRQSLGQGPEFLIYFQGTGAADDSGLPNDRFFAVRPEGSVSTLKIQRTERGDSAVYLCASSRNKGRVGTDTQYFGPGTRLTVL.

The chain joins TRBV29-1 to TRBJ1-2, with D unresolved. This CDR3 region has 16 residues. Trimming shortened V by 0 bases and J by 4 bases, and 18 bases separated the two germline ends. Germline V gene lookup returns CDR1 SQVTM and CDR2 ANQGSEA. CDR3 in DNA: TGCAGCGTTGAAGATGATAAACGACCCAACCTCTATGGCTACACCTTC. It codes for CSVEDDKRPNLYGYTF.

The chain links TRBV6-5 to TRBJ2-5; D is perhaps TRBD1 (6 bases). The V gene's germline CDR1 is MNHEY and CDR2 SVGAGI. The ends were cut back, 2 bases at V and 5 bases at J, with 15 bases in the middle. CDR3 length: 15 residues. This chain's CDR3 is CASSYNRDGYETQYF. In nucleotides, the CDR3 is TGTGCCAGCAGTTACAACAGGGACGGATATGAGACCCAGTACTTC.